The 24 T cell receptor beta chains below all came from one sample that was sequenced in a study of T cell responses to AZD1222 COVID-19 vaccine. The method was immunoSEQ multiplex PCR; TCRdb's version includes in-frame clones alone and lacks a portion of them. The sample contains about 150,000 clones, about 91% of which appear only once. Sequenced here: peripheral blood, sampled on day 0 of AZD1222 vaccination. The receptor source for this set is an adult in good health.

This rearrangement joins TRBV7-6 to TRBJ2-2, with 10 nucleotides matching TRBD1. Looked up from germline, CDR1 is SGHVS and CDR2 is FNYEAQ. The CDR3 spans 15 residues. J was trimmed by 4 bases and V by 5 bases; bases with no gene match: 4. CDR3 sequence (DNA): TGTGCCAGCAGCCCTGACAGGGGGCTCACCGGGGAGCTGTTTTTT. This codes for CASSPDRGLTGELFF.

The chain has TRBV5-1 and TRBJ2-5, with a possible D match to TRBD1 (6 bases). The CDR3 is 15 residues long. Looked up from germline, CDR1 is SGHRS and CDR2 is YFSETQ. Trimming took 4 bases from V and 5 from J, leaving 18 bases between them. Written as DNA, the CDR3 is TGCGCCAGCAGCCCAGGGGACCCTAAATCGGAGACCCAGTACTTC. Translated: CASSPGDPKSETQYF.

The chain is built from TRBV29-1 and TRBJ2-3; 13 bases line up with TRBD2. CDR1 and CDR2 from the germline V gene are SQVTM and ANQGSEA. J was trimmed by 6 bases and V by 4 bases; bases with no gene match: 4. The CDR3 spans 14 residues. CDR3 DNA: TGCAGCGTTGGGAAACTAGCGGGAGGGGATACGCAGTATTTT. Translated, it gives CSVGKLAGGDTQYF.

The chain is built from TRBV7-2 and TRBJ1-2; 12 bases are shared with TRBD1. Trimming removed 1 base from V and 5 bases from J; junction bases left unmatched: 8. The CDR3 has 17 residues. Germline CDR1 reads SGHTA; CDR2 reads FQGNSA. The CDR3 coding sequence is TGTGCCAGCAGCTTAGATTCGGGGACAGGGGGCCGGTATGGCTACACCTTC. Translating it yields CASSLDSGTGGRYGYTF.

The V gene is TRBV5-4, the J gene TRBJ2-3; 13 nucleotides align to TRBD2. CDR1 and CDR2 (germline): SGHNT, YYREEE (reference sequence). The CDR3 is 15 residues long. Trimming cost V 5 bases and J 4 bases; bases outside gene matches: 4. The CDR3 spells CASRDTSGGADTQYF. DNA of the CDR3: TGTGCCAGCAGGGATACTAGCGGGGGGGCAGATACGCAGTATTTT.

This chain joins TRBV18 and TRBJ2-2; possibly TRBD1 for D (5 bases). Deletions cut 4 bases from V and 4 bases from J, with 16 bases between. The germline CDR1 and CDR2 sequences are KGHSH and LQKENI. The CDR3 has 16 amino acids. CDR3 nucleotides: TGTGCCAGCTCACGCGACAGCCCGGAACCCACCGGGGAGCTGTTTTTT. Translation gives CASSRDSPEPTGELFF.

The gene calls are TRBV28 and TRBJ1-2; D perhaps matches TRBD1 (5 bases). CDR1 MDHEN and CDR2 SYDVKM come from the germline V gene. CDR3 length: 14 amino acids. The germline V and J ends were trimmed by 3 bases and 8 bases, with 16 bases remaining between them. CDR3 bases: TGTGCCAGCAGTTTGTGGCAGGGTAGAAGGGGCTACACCTTC. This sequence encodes CASSLWQGRRGYTF.

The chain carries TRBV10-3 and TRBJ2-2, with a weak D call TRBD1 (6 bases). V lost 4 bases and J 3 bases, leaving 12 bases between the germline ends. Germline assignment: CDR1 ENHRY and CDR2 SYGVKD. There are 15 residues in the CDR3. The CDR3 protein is CAISGDTGYTGELFF. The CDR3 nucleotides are TGTGCCATCAGTGGGGACACAGGGTACACCGGGGAGCTGTTTTTT.

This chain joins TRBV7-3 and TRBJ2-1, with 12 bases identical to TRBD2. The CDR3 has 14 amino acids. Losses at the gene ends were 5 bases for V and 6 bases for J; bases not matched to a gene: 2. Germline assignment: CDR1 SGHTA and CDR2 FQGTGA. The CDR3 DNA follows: TGTGCCAGCAGCAAACTAGCGGGGGGCAATGAGCAGTTCTTC. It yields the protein CASSKLAGGNEQFF.

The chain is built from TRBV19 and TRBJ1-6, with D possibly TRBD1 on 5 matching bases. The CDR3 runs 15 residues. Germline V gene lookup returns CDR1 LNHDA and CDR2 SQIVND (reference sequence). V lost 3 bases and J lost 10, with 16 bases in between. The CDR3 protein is CASSILTQGDSPLHF. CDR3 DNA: TGTGCCAGTAGTATTCTGACGCAGGGAGACTCACCCCTCCACTTT. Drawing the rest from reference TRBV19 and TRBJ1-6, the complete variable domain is DGGITQSPKYLFRKEGQNVTLSCEQNLNHDAMYWYRQDPGQGLRLIYYSQIVNDFQKGDIAEGYSVSREKKESFPLTVTSAQKNPTAFYLCASSILTQGDSPLHFGNGTRLTVT.

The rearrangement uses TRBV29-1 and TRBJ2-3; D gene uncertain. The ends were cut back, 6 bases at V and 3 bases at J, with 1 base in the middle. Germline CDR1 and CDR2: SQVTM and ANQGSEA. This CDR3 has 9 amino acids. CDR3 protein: CSVTDTQYF. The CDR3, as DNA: TGCAGCGTAACAGATACGCAGTATTTT.

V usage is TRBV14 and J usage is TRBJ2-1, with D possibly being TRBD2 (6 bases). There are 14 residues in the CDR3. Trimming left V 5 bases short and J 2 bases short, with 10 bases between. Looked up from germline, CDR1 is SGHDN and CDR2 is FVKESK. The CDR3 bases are TGTGCCAGCAGCGGCGGGGTCCCCTACAATGAGCAGTTCTTC. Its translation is CASSGGVPYNEQFF.

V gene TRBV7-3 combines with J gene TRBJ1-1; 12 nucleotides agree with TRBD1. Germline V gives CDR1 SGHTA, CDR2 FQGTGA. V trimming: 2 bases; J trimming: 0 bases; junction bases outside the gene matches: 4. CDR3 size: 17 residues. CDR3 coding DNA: TGTGCCAGCAGCTTAGATGGGACAGGGGGCTTGAACACTGAAGCTTTCTTT. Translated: CASSLDGTGGLNTEAFF.

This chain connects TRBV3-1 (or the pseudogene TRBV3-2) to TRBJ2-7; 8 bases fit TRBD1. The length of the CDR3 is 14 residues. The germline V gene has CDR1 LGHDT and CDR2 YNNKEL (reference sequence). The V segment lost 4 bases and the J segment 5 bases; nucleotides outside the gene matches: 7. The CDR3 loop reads CASSPDRGRNEQYF. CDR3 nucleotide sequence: TGTGCCAGCAGCCCTGACAGGGGTAGAAACGAGCAGTACTTC.

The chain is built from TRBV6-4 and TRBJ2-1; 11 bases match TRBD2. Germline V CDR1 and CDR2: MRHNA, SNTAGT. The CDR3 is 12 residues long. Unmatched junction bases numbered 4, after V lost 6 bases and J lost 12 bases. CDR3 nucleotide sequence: TGTGCCAGCAGCCTAGCGGGGGGCCGGCAGTTCTTC. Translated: CASSLAGGRQFF.

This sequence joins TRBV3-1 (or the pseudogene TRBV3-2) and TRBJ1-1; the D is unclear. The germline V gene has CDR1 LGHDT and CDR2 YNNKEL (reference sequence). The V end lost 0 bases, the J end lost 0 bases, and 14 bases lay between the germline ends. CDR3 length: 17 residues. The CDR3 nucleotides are TGTGCCAGCAGCCAAGATATGAAGGTAAATATGAACACTGAAGCTTTCTTT. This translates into CASSQDMKVNMNTEAFF.

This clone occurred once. For the CDR3, the DNA is TGTGCCAGCTCACCCACAGGGGGCGGCTACGAGCAGTACTTC. The encoded protein is CASSPTGGGYEQYF. The chain couples TRBV18 to TRBJ2-7; 9 bases agree with TRBD1. CDR1 and CDR2 from the germline V gene are KGHSH and LQKENI. V was clipped by 3 bases and J by 3 bases; unmatched bases: 3. This CDR3 has 14 amino acids.

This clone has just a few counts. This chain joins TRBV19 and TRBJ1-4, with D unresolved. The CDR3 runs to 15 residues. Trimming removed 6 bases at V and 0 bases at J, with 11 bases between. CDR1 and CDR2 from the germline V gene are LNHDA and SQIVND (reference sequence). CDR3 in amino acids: CASRGSAATNEKLFF. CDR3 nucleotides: TGTGCCAGTAGGGGAAGCGCTGCAACTAATGAAAAACTGTTTTTT.

Here the CDR3 DNA reads TGTGCCAGCAGTCCCTACAGGTATCAGCCCCAGCATTTT. It yields the protein CASSPYRYQPQHF. This rearrangement joins TRBV27 to TRBJ1-5; tentatively, D is TRBD1 (5 bases). CDR1 is MNHEY, CDR2 SMNVEV, per germline (reference sequence). This CDR3 has 13 residues. V lost 5 bases and J 5 bases, leaving 10 bases between the germline ends.

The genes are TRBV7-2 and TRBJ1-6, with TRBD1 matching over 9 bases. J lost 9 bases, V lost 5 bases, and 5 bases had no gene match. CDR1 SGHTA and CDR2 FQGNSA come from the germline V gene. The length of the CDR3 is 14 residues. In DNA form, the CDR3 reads TGTGCCAGCAGCCTATCGACAGGGGGTTCACCCCTCCACTTT. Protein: CASSLSTGGSPLHF.

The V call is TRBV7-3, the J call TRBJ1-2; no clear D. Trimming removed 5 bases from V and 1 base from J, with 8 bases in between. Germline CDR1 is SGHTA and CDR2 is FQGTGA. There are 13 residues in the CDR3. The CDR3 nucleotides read TGTGCCAGCAGCGCGACAAATAACTATGGCTACACCTTC. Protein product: CASSATNNYGYTF.

The CDR3: CASSQSGGGYGYTF. CDR3 DNA: TGTGCCAGCAGCCAAAGCGGGGGCGGCTATGGCTACACCTTC. The chain employs TRBV14 and TRBJ1-2; D possibly corresponds to TRBD1 (6 bases). The CDR3 runs 14 residues. CDR1 is SGHDN, CDR2 FVKESK, per germline. The V gene lost 2 bases and the J gene lost 4 bases, with 11 bases spanning the gap.

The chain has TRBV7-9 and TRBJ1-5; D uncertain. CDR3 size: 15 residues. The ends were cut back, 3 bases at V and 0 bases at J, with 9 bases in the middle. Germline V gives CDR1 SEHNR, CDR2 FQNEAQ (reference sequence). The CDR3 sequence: CASSLSGYSNQPQHF. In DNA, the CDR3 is TGTGCCAGCAGCTTGTCCGGATATAGCAATCAGCCCCAGCATTTT.

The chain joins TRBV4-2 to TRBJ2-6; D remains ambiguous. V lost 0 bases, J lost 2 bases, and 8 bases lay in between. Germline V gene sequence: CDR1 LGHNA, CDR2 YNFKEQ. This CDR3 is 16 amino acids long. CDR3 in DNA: TGTGCCAGCAGCCAAGATTACAGCGCTGGGGCCAACGTCCTGACTTTC. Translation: CASSQDYSAGANVLTF.